This T cell receptor (beta chain) stems from a study of spatial heterogeneity in lung cancer. Background on the study: Detection of beta-chain sequences consistently exceeded that of alpha-chain sequences. Counts of TCR transcripts in tumor regions tracked strongly with a T cell module score that came from matched bulk RNA-seq.

This clonotype was picked up many times. Its antigen is as yet unknown. This beta chain lies outside the target of a library built for alpha chains; its clone size means little. Time point specified: sample taken at primary tumor resection. 72 TRACERx patients with early, untreated non-small cell lung cancer donated samples. Study-wide findings and caveats: Estimates put coverage of tumor T cells roughly 6.9% for alpha and roughly 13% for beta chains. Mutation counts in tumors were tracked by counts of expanded intratumoral alpha and beta TCRs.

The CDR3 length is 16 residues. Trimming took 7 bases from V and 2 from J; bases not matched to a gene: 10. Germline V lookup: CDR1 SGHVS, CDR2 FQNEAQ. TCRdb analysed the 5' RACE reads with MiXCR anew, one entry per CDR3 protein. In the table there are about 7,000 distinct CDR3 sequences, approximately 14% of which are singletons. Sequencing was performed on lung tumor tissue, taken at surgery. The rearrangement links TRBV7-8 to TRBJ2-2; 7 positions match TRBD1. This TCR came from a male donor with early-stage non-small cell lung cancer. CDR3 loop: CASTRTGQLNTGELFF. The CDR3 DNA reads TGTGCCAGCACCAGAACGGGACAGTTAAACACCGGGGAGCTGTTTTTT.